This TCR beta chain was retrieved from a study of cytomegalovirus exposure and HLA in healthy donors. For this clone: What it binds is unknown.

Study results and limitations: Researchers reported in a later analysis that a missense DCLRE1C variant was tied to TCR beta V- and J-gene trimming. Most subjects had HLA-A and HLA-B alleles reportedly predicted accurately by TCR beta sequences.

The primer mix had 60 Vbeta and 13 Jbeta primers. Original methodology: Some 80 million unique TCR beta chains, roughly 12 million shared, were counted in a later analysis. Measured with immunoSEQ multiplex PCR; TCRdb has only the in-frame clones, and not every one. V, J and clone size are taken as reported in that table, and D and trimming were inferred from the DNA itself. The sample consists of more than 140,000 clones, over 70% of them appearing once. Sequences were obtained from PBMCs. This TCR came from a young man in good health and CMV-seropositive.

The CDR3 sequence: CASSPRGGNTQYF. The CDR3 DNA sequence: TGTGCCAGCAGTCCCCGGGGGGGGAATACGCAGTATTTT. The chain combines TRBV27 with TRBJ2-3, with 8 bases identical to TRBD2. CDR1 and CDR2 (germline): MNHEY, SMNVEV (reference sequence). V was clipped by 5 bases and J by 7 bases; unmatched bases: 5. There are 13 residues in the CDR3.